The 23 T cell receptor beta chains below all came from one sample that was sequenced in a study of CDR3 diversity in severe acne. TCRdb re-called the PCR reads through MiXCR, storing one row per CDR3 protein. Among about 85,000 distinct CDR3 sequences listed, 45% to 50% were seen once. Sequencing was done on a sample of blood. Receptor source: a male donor in good health, serving as a control.

The V call is TRBV7-2, the J call TRBJ1-5, with D hard to call. CDR1 is SGHTA, CDR2 FQGNSA, per germline. CDR3 size: 15 residues. Trimming removed 3 bases at V and 6 bases at J, with 15 bases between. CDR3 in amino acids: CASSFARLPSQPQHF. The CDR3 nucleotides read TGTGCCAGCAGCTTTGCCAGGCTCCCTAGTCAGCCCCAGCATTTT.

The chain couples TRBV6-1 to TRBJ1-5; tentatively, D is TRBD1 (6 bases). The germline gives CDR1 MNHNS, CDR2 SASEGT. This CDR3 comprises 13 residues. The V end lost 5 bases, the J end lost 7 bases, and 12 bases lay between the germline ends. CDR3 sequence: CASSNREEQPQHF. The CDR3 coding sequence is TGTGCCAGCAGTAACAGGGAGGAGCAGCCCCAGCATTTT.

This clonotype turned up a few times. The V and J genes are TRBV5-1 and TRBJ2-7; 10 nucleotides line up with TRBD1. J lost 1 base, V lost 8 bases, and 9 bases had no gene match. The germline gives CDR1 SGHRS, CDR2 YFSETQ. The CDR3 consists of 15 residues. The CDR3 region is CASGATGGASYEQYF. In DNA form, the CDR3 reads TGCGCCAGTGGGGCGACAGGGGGCGCGTCCTACGAGCAGTACTTC.

The rearrangement uses TRBV29-1 and TRBJ2-7; 9 nucleotides match TRBD1. There are 13 residues in the CDR3. With V trimmed by 7 bases and J by 2 bases, 6 bases remained unmatched. CDR1 and CDR2 from the germline V gene are SQVTM and ANQGSEA. CDR3 nucleotides: TGCAGCGCGGGACAGGGACTCCCCTACGAGCAGTACTTC. Protein sequence: CSAGQGLPYEQYF.

For this clonotype: Possible read error: a much larger clone is one base away. The chain links TRBV12-1 to TRBJ2-1; TRBD2 is the table's D call, not checked against the DNA. TRBV12-1 is a pseudogene segment. CDR3 length equals 15 residues. The CDR3 coding sequence is TGTGCCAGCAGCTCTGCGCGGGAGGCTACCAATGAGCAGTTCTTC. Amino acid sequence: CASSSAREATNEQFF.

The chain joins TRBV7-2 to TRBJ2-7; TRBD2 matches 7 bases. The J call may be in error: the DNA end matches TRBJ2-1 better. The V gene's germline CDR1 is SGHTA and CDR2 FQGNSA. The CDR3 loop spans 16 amino acids. The CDR3, as DNA: TGTGCCAGCAGCTTAGATGCGGGAGACAATACCGGTGAGCAGTTCTTC. This translates into CASSLDAGDNTGEQFF.

This clonotype was detected ten times or more. The rearrangement uses TRBV2 and TRBJ1-1; 10 nucleotides agree with TRBD1. V shed 4 bases and J 12 bases; nucleotides not matched to a gene: 5. Germline lookup yields CDR1 SNHLY and CDR2 FYNNEI. This CDR3 is 12 amino acids long. The CDR3 DNA reads as TGTGCCAGCAGTGGAGGGGACAGGGGAACTTTCTTT. This sequence encodes CASSGGDRGTFF.

This clonotype was observed a few times. The chain uses TRBV12-3 or TRBV12-4 and TRBJ2-7; D gene ambiguous. The CDR3 has 12 residues. Trimming removed 6 bases at V and 2 bases at J, with 8 bases between. The CDR3 DNA reads as TGTGCCAGCAGCTTAAGGACCTACGAGCAGTACTTC. Encoded protein: CASSLRTYEQYF.

This clonotype was observed a handful of times. The chain employs TRBV15 and TRBJ2-7; the D gene could be TRBD1 or TRBD2 (6 bases each). Germline V gene data show CDR1 as LNHNV and CDR2 as YYDKDF (reference sequence). V was cut by 1 base and J by 5 bases, with 12 bases left in between. This CDR3 spans 14 amino acids. The CDR3 spells CATSRGRGENEQYF. In DNA form, the CDR3 reads TGTGCCACCAGCAGAGGTAGGGGGGAGAACGAGCAGTACTTC.

V gene TRBV7-6 combines with J gene TRBJ2-7; D is ambiguous. The V and J ends lost 2 bases and 3 bases respectively, with 14 bases between them. The CDR3 spans 15 residues. The germline V gene has CDR1 SGHVS and CDR2 FNYEAQ. The CDR3 here is CASSLNNGGYYEQYF. As DNA, the CDR3 is TGTGCCAGCAGCTTAAACAATGGTGGCTACTACGAGCAGTACTTC.

CDR3: CASRESALNTEAFF. CDR3 in DNA: TGTGCCAGCAGGGAGAGCGCATTGAACACTGAAGCTTTCTTT. J is TRBJ1-1 and V is TRBV5-5; no clear D. This CDR3 is 14 amino acids long. Trimming took off 5 bases at V and 0 bases at J, with 11 bases between the two ends. Looked up from germline, CDR1 is SGHKS and CDR2 is YYEKEE (reference sequence).

The sample holds a few counts of this clonotype. The V and J genes are TRBV24-1 and TRBJ1-5; 8 bases align to TRBD1. CDR3 length equals 15 residues. V shed 3 bases and J 6 bases; nucleotides not matched to a gene: 6. CDR1 KGHDR and CDR2 SFDVKD come from the germline V gene. In DNA form, the CDR3 reads TGTGCCACCAGTGATGGCGGACAGGGTCCTCAGCCCCAGCATTTT. It specifies CATSDGGQGPQPQHF.

The chain has TRBV28 and TRBJ1-1; D gene uncertain. Trimming removed 10 bases from V and 11 bases from J, with 14 bases in between. CDR1 MDHEN and CDR2 SYDVKM come from the germline V gene. CDR3 length: 10 amino acids. The CDR3 region is CATALESAFF. CDR3 bases: TGTGCCACCGCGCTGGAATCGGCTTTCTTT.

As concerns this clonotype: At one end the junction does not follow the germline gene, possibly because of a read error. The V and J genes are TRBV10-3 and TRBJ1-5; D is perhaps TRBD1 (5 bases). CDR1 is ENHRY, CDR2 SYGVKD, per germline. CDR3 size: 15 residues. CDR3 nucleotides: TGTGCCAGCAGTTGGGGCCAGGGTAGCAATCAGCCCCAGCATTTT. It specifies CASSWGQGSNQPQHF.

The chain combines TRBV20-1 with TRBJ2-5, with D possibly called TRBD1 or TRBD2 (6 bases each). Germline CDR1 and CDR2: DFQATT and SNEGSKA (reference sequence). This CDR3 is 11 amino acids long. V dropped 7 bases and J dropped 4 bases, with 10 bases sitting between them. The CDR3 nucleotides are TGCAGTGTACAGGGAGGAGAGACCCAGTACTTC. Translated: CSVQGGETQYF.

The DNA of the CDR3 is TGCAGTGCAGGGGGACAGGCCTACGAGCAGTACTTC. Translated: CSAGGQAYEQYF. This rearrangement joins TRBV20-1 to TRBJ2-7, with 8 nucleotides matching TRBD1. The CDR3 is 12 amino acids. V was clipped by 6 bases and J by 2 bases; unmatched bases: 3. Germline-derived CDR1 and CDR2 are DFQATT and SNEGSKA (reference sequence).

With regard to this clonotype: Germline and junction disagree at one end, which may indicate a read error. The chain recombines TRBV7-7 with TRBJ2-5; D is ambiguous. CDR1 SSHAT and CDR2 FNYEAQ come from the germline V gene (reference sequence). This CDR3 region has 14 residues. The CDR3 reads CASSLSSTQETQYF. DNA for the CDR3: TGTGCTAGCAGCTTATCTTCCACCCAAGAGACCCAGTACTTC.

This clonotype appeared many times. The J gene is TRBJ2-3, the V gene TRBV20-1; D is possibly TRBD1 or TRBD2 (7 bases each). The CDR3 is 14 amino acids. V was trimmed by 2 bases and J by 4 bases, leaving 13 bases between them. From germline, CDR1 is DFQATT and CDR2 SNEGSKA (reference sequence). The CDR3 nucleotides read TGCAGTGCTAGATGGGGAGGGGGCTCAGATACGCAGTATTTT. Translated, it gives CSARWGGGSDTQYF.

In this sample, this clonotype turned up a few times. The chain has TRBV29-1 and TRBJ1-3, with a weak D call TRBD1 (5 bases). CDR3 length: 13 residues. CDR1 SQVTM and CDR2 ANQGSEA come from the germline V gene. Trimming took 6 bases from V and 2 from J, leaving 11 bases between them. This CDR3 reads CSVGVDPGNTIYF. The CDR3 DNA reads as TGCAGCGTGGGGGTGGACCCTGGAAACACCATATATTTT.

This clonotype was counted at least ten times. The CDR3 DNA is TGTGCCAGCACCCCTTACGGCTCTGGGGCCAACGTCCTGACTTTC. Translated: CASTPYGSGANVLTF. The J gene is TRBJ2-6, the V gene TRBV28; D uncertain. CDR3 size: 15 residues. The V and J ends lost 7 bases and 0 bases respectively, with 10 bases between them. The germline CDR1 and CDR2 sequences are MDHEN and SYDVKM.

This clonotype showed up many times. One base away lies a much larger clone, so this may be a sequencing read error. CDR3 sequence: CASSSDYYGQYF. In DNA, the CDR3 is TGTGCCAGCAGCTCTGACTACTACGGGCAGTACTTC. The V gene is TRBV5-8, the J gene TRBJ2-7; D may be TRBD2 (5 bases). This CDR3 region has 12 residues. Germline-derived CDR1 and CDR2 are SGHTS and YDEGEE.

The V gene is TRBV20-1, the J gene TRBJ1-2, with a tentative D call TRBD1 (5 bases). Per the germline V gene, CDR1 is DFQATT and CDR2 is SNEGSKA (reference sequence). V lost 1 base and J 12 bases, leaving 18 bases between the germline ends. CDR3 length equals 13 residues. The CDR3: CSARGVGATQDTF. The CDR3, as DNA: TGCAGTGCTAGAGGGGTTGGGGCTACACAGGACACCTTC.

The chain carries TRBV2 and TRBJ1-2, with TRBD1 matching over 7 bases. Trimming cost V 7 bases and J 2 bases; bases outside gene matches: 4. This CDR3 is 13 amino acids long. Germline V CDR1 and CDR2: SNHLY, FYNNEI. The chain's CDR3 is CASIYRGNYGYTF. The CDR3 nucleotides are TGTGCCAGCATTTACAGGGGAAACTATGGCTACACCTTC. The whole variable domain, remainder taken from reference TRBV2 and TRBJ1-2, is EPEVTQTPSHQVTQMGQEVILRCVPISNHLYFYWYRQILGQKVEFLVSFYNNEISEKSEIFDDQFSVERPDGSNFTLKIRSTKLEDSAMYFCASIYRGNYGYTFGSGTRLTVV.